This T cell receptor beta chain was observed in a study of blood T cell repertoires in COVID-19. Study in general: The cDNA or gDNA used as material had been derived from T cells, B-cell-depleted T cells, or PBMCs.

Using immunoSEQ multiplex PCR, the repertoire was profiled, and TCRdb retains in-frame clones only, with some absent. Altogether around 120,000 clones are present, about 91% being singletons, with the ten largest covering 0.88%. Input material: peripheral blood. The receptor was derived from a woman aged 45-60 years with active or convalescent COVID-19.

CDR3 bases: TGTGCCAGCACCCACGAACCGGGAACTAATTCACCCCTCCACTTT. Its translation is CASTHEPGTNSPLHF. The rearrangement uses TRBV6-5 and TRBJ1-6; no clear D. Germline V lookup: CDR1 MNHEY, CDR2 SVGAGI. The CDR3 runs to 15 residues. Trimming took 7 bases from V and 6 from J, leaving 16 bases between them.